Included here is one T cell receptor beta chain sequence, with context. There is no known antigen for this receptor. No base quality information exists; no much larger clone differs at one position. Patients with a history of autoimmune disease or receiving systemic immunosuppression were excluded from the trial. Peripheral blood for TCR sequencing was drawn from every dose cohort at baseline, at cycle 4 day 1 and at cycle 7 day 1. Samples were obtained from an open-label, multicenter, first-in-human phase I dose-escalation trial of ivuxolimab. The trial enrolled adults with locally advanced or metastatic head and neck squamous cell, hepatocellular, melanoma or renal cell carcinoma. Before TCR sequencing, CD4+ and CD8+ T cells were separately sorted from peripheral blood. This record belongs to a study of OX40 agonist ivuxolimab in advanced cancers. Notes on the research overall: Ivuxolimab, which targeted the costimulatory receptor OX40 (CD134), was an agonistic, fully human IgG2 monoclonal antibody. Intravenous ivuxolimab was administered to patients every 2 weeks at six dose levels: 0.01, 0.1, 0.3, 1.5, 3 and 10 mg/kg. Among the roughly 52 dose-escalation patients, around 19 had hepatocellular carcinoma, about 15 melanoma, 9 renal cell carcinoma and 9 head and neck cancer. The dose-escalation cohort was 82.7% male with a mean age of about 60 years, ranging from about 23 to 85. Patients were allowed to have had prior anti-PD-1, anti-PD-L1 or anti-CTLA-4 therapy, and 30% to 40% of the dose-escalation patients had previously received checkpoint inhibitors. Partial responses were achieved by three dose-escalation patients, of whom one had hepatocellular carcinoma and two had cutaneous melanoma. The purpose of peripheral TCRbeta sequencing was to test whether ivuxolimab changed TCR sequence diversity and led to clonal T-cell expansion. The paper covers the monotherapy dose-escalation part of the phase I ivuxolimab trial, which included N of about 50 patients.

The study at large found these results: In partial responders in the 0.1-3.0 mg/kg groups, normalized peripheral clonal expansion was found to be among the lowest, especially among CD8+ T cells. Antigen specificity was not determined for the clonally expanded peripheral T cells. Low levels of normalized T-cell clonal expansion were also seen in some nonresponding patients. At doses from 0.1 to 3.0 mg/kg, clonal expansion was seen in both CD4+ and CD8+ blood T cells between baseline and week 6. After ivuxolimab, expanded clones were on average more numerous among CD8+ T cells than among CD4+ T cells.

Genomic DNA was extracted from sorted cells for sequencing of the TCRbeta CDR3 region. The immunoSEQ Assay was used for sequencing of TCRbeta CDR3 regions. TCRdb holds this immuneACCESS table with in-frame rearrangements only. Some clones are missing; in checked studies, unresolved V genes explain under half, and the rest has no known cause. For this sample there are tens of thousands of clones; about nine tenths appear just once. Clones ranked in the top ten supply 6.5% to 9% of the sample. Cut back by 3 bases and 2 bases, the V and J ends lie 9 bases apart. The germline V gene (reference sequence) supplies CDR1 SEHNR and CDR2 FQNEAQ. From the cysteine up to the phenylalanine, the CDR3 has a length of 14 residues. The retained sequence is limited to the CDR3, 42 bases, with the frame set at the first base.

The receptor was derived from an adult with an advanced solid tumor such as melanoma, head and neck, liver or kidney cancer. The chain joins TRBV7-9 to TRBJ2-3; matching of 6 bases hints at TRBD2 as the D gene. Material: CD4+ or CD8+ T cells sorted from blood, obtained in a trial of the OX40 agonist ivuxolimab. The sequence in DNA is TGTGCCAGCAGCTTGGCGGGGAACACAGATACGCAGTATTTT. Its protein is CASSLAGNTDTQYF.